The 32 T cell receptor beta chains below come from one sample, sequenced in a study of blood T cell repertoires in COVID-19. Measured with immunoSEQ multiplex PCR; TCRdb has only the in-frame clones, and not every one. The repertoire consists of more than 85,000 clones, with more than 75% occurring once and the leading ten covering approximately 18%. Sequencing input: peripheral blood. Source of these receptors: a human donor in a cohort sampled during active COVID-19.

This clone turned up a few times. The rearrangement uses TRBV7-3 and TRBJ1-6; D not resolved. Trimming left V 4 bases short and J 10 bases short, with 14 bases between. CDR1 SGHTA and CDR2 FQGTGA come from the germline V gene. This CDR3 contains 14 residues. The DNA for the CDR3 is TGTGCCAGCAGCTACCAGCCGGGAGGGTCACCCCTCCACTTT. Translation gives CASSYQPGGSPLHF.

In this sample, this clone turned up a few times. The V and J genes are TRBV14 and TRBJ2-1; D call uncertain. Deletions cut 1 base from V and 4 bases from J, with 8 bases between. Germline V gene lookup returns CDR1 SGHDN and CDR2 FVKESK. CDR3 size: 14 residues. The CDR3 loop is CASSQVWSYNEQFF. The CDR3 bases are TGTGCCAGCAGCCAAGTCTGGAGTTACAATGAGCAGTTCTTC.

V is TRBV5-1 and J is TRBJ1-2, with a tentative D call TRBD1 (6 bases). This CDR3 is 16 amino acids long. Per the germline V gene, CDR1 is SGHRS and CDR2 is YFSETQ. Trimming stripped 0 bases from V and 3 bases from J, with 15 bases between. The CDR3 region is CASSLVPQGRDYGYTF. The CDR3 region has the DNA TGCGCCAGCAGCTTGGTACCCCAGGGGAGGGACTATGGCTACACCTTC. The complete variable domain, with remaining parts taken from reference TRBV5-1 and TRBJ1-2, reads KAGVTQTPRYLIKTRGQQVTLSCSPISGHRSVSWYQQTPGQGLQFLFEYFSETQRNKGNFPGRFSGRQFSNSRSEMNVSTLELGDSALYLCASSLVPQGRDYGYTFGSGTRLTVV.

The chain carries TRBV7-2 and TRBJ2-2, with TRBD1 as a possible D gene (5 bases). The CDR3 is 15 amino acids. V was cut by 1 base and J by 7 bases, with 13 bases left in between. Germline CDR1 is SGHTA and CDR2 is FQGNSA. The CDR3 region is CASSLDTGLGGELFF. DNA for the CDR3: TGTGCCAGCAGCTTAGATACAGGCCTGGGCGGGGAGCTGTTTTTT. Based on the CDR3 plus reference TRBV7-2 and TRBJ2-2, the full variable domain is GAGVSQSPSNKVTEKGKDVELRCDPISGHTALYWYRQSLGQGLEFLIYFQGNSAPDKSGLPSDRFSAERTGGSVSTLTIQRTQQEDSAVYLCASSLDTGLGGELFFGEGSRLTVL.

This sequence joins TRBV12-1 and TRBJ1-1; the table's D call TRBD1 went unverified against the DNA. TRBV12-1 is a known pseudogene. The CDR3 runs to 16 residues. CDR3 protein: CASSPGQGMQNTEAFF. CDR3 DNA sequence: TGTGCCAGCAGCCCTGGACAGGGGATGCAGAACACTGAAGCTTTCTTT.

CDR3: CASSPSVNQPQHF. The CDR3 DNA is TGTGCCAGCTCCCCCAGTGTCAATCAGCCCCAGCATTTT. The chain couples TRBV6-5 to TRBJ1-5, with D hard to call. The germline V gene has CDR1 MNHEY and CDR2 SVGAGI. This CDR3 spans 13 amino acids. Trimming removed 8 bases at V and 3 bases at J, with 11 bases between.

The chain links TRBV2 to TRBJ2-7; maybe TRBD1 (7 bases). This CDR3 comprises 15 residues. From germline, CDR1 is SNHLY and CDR2 FYNNEI. V lost 6 bases to trimming and J lost 3 bases, with 18 bases between them. The DNA of the CDR3 is TGTGCCAGCAGGGGAGGAGAGGGGGCTGGCTACGAGCAGTACTTC. Protein product: CASRGGEGAGYEQYF.

This chain joins TRBV3-1 (or the pseudogene TRBV3-2) and TRBJ2-3, with 12 bases matching TRBD2. CDR3 length: 18 residues. The ends lost 4 bases at V and 4 bases at J; junction bases unmatched: 12. Germline CDR1 and CDR2: LGHDT and YNNKEL (reference sequence). The CDR3 loop reads CASSRRLAGDLSADTQYF. DNA of the CDR3: TGTGCCAGCAGCCGAAGACTAGCGGGGGACCTCTCGGCAGATACGCAGTATTTT.

The gene calls are TRBV5-6 and TRBJ2-2; 9 nucleotides agree with TRBD2. Germline CDR1 and CDR2: SGHDT and YYEEEE. V was clipped by 1 base and J by 4 bases; unmatched bases: 5. The CDR3 covers 16 residues. The DNA of the CDR3 is TGTGCCAGCAGCTTGTACAGCGGGGGGCCCACCGGGGAGCTGTTTTTT. As protein: CASSLYSGGPTGELFF.

The chain uses TRBV27 and TRBJ1-1, with D maybe TRBD1 (6 bases). The CDR3 is 15 residues long. CDR1 and CDR2 (germline): MNHEY, SMNVEV (reference sequence). The V and J ends lost 7 bases and 0 bases respectively, with 15 bases between them. The CDR3 protein is CASKRGATLNTEAFF. The CDR3 coding sequence is TGTGCCAGCAAGCGGGGGGCAACTTTGAACACTGAAGCTTTCTTT.

V usage is TRBV7-3 and J usage is TRBJ1-2; 9 bases match TRBD1. CDR3 length: 15 residues. Trimming at V came to 0 bases and at J to 4 bases, leaving 3 bases not matched to a gene. Germline values: CDR1 SGHTA, CDR2 FQGTGA. The CDR3 DNA follows: TGTGCCAGCAGCTTAACGGGGACAGGGATCTATGGCTACACCTTC. This gives the protein CASSLTGTGIYGYTF. Supplemented by reference TRBV7-3 and TRBJ1-2, the full variable domain reads GAGVSQTPSNKVTEKGKYVELRCDPISGHTALYWYRQSLGQGPEFLIYFQGTGAADDSGLPNDRFFAVRPEGSVSTLKIQRTERGDSAVYLCASSLTGTGIYGYTFGSGTRLTVV.

J is TRBJ1-2 and V is TRBV25-1; weak D call: TRBD1 (6 bases). The CDR3 has 16 residues. Germline-derived CDR1 and CDR2 are MGHDK and SYGVNS. V lost 4 bases, J lost 0 bases, and 15 bases lay in between. Written as DNA, the CDR3 is TGTGCCAGCAGTGCCCCCGGGACAAAAGCTAACTATGGCTACACCTTC. This gives the protein CASSAPGTKANYGYTF.

This rearrangement joins TRBV3-1 (or the pseudogene TRBV3-2) to TRBJ2-7, with D possibly TRBD1 on 6 matching bases. The V gene's germline CDR1 is LGHDT and CDR2 YNNKEL (reference sequence). The V gene lost 2 bases and the J gene lost 5 bases, with 10 bases spanning the gap. The CDR3 covers 13 residues. The chain's CDR3 is CASSQFRGDEQYF. The CDR3 region has the DNA TGTGCCAGCAGCCAATTCAGGGGCGACGAGCAGTACTTC.

This chain joins TRBV27 and TRBJ2-1, with D unclear. The germline V gene has CDR1 MNHEY and CDR2 SMNVEV (reference sequence). The length of the CDR3 is 17 residues. Trimming left V 2 bases short and J 1 base short, with 15 bases between. The DNA of the CDR3 is TGTGCCAGCAGTTTACCCCCGTTTTCGTTGTCCTACAATGAGCAGTTCTTC. Amino acid sequence: CASSLPPFSLSYNEQFF.

J is TRBJ1-2 and V is TRBV18, with D maybe TRBD1 (5 bases). Deletions cut 3 bases from V and 4 bases from J, with 15 bases between. Per the germline V gene, CDR1 is KGHSH and CDR2 is LQKENI. CDR3 length equals 15 residues. The CDR3 nucleotides read TGTGCCAGCTCACCGGTTGGGCAGGGAGGCTATGGCTACACCTTC. Translating gives CASSPVGQGGYGYTF.

The CDR3 coding sequence is TGTGCTAGTCGCGGGACTAGCGGGGACTACAATGAGCAGTTCTTC. It encodes CASRGTSGDYNEQFF. V gene TRBV12-5 combines with J gene TRBJ2-1, with 13 positions matching TRBD2. CDR1 is LGHNT, CDR2 FRNRAP, per germline. V was pared by 8 bases and J by 3 bases, with 4 bases of the junction left unmatched. The CDR3 totals 15 residues.

Here the CDR3 reads CASTIGGMNTEAFF. CDR3 bases: TGTGCCAGTACCATAGGGGGTATGAACACTGAAGCTTTCTTT. The chain carries TRBV19 and TRBJ1-1; a weak D match, TRBD1 (6 bases). Germline lookup yields CDR1 LNHDA and CDR2 SQIVND (reference sequence). The CDR3 has 14 amino acids. V dropped 7 bases and J dropped 0 bases, with 12 bases sitting between them.

This chain connects TRBV5-1 to TRBJ2-7; TRBD1 might be the D (6 bases). CDR1 SGHRS and CDR2 YFSETQ come from the germline V gene. This CDR3 comprises 13 residues. The V end was cut by 4 bases, the J end by 2 bases, with 10 bases between. CDR3 loop: CASSTQGTYEQYF. The CDR3 DNA sequence: TGCGCCAGCAGCACGCAGGGGACCTACGAGCAGTACTTC. The full variable domain, completed using reference TRBV5-1 and TRBJ2-7, is KAGVTQTPRYLIKTRGQQVTLSCSPISGHRSVSWYQQTPGQGLQFLFEYFSETQRNKGNFPGRFSGRQFSNSRSEMNVSTLELGDSALYLCASSTQGTYEQYFGPGTRLTVT.

The rearrangement joins TRBV19 to TRBJ1-3, with D uncertain. This CDR3 is built from 14 residues. Trimming cost V 6 bases and J 0 bases, with 9 bases left between them. The germline V gene has CDR1 LNHDA and CDR2 SQIVND (reference sequence). CDR3 nucleotides: TGTGCCAGTAGCAGAATCAACTCTGGAAACACCATATATTTT. Translation gives CASSRINSGNTIYF.

In this sample, this clone turned up a few times. The chain recombines TRBV10-3 with TRBJ2-3; D may be TRBD2 (5 bases). Per germline, CDR1 ENHRY and CDR2 SYGVKD. The ends were cut back, 6 bases at V and 1 base at J, with 11 bases in the middle. CDR3 length equals 14 residues. CDR3 amino acids: CAIRGAGGTDTQYF. CDR3 bases: TGTGCCATCAGGGGTGCGGGTGGCACAGATACGCAGTATTTT.

DNA for the CDR3: TGTGCCGGCGGCGGTTCCTACGAGCAGTACTTC. It codes for CAGGGSYEQYF. The V call is TRBV10-3, the J call TRBJ2-7; no firm D call. Trimming left V 11 bases short and J 1 base short, with 9 bases between. Germline V CDR1 and CDR2: ENHRY, SYGVKD. There are 11 residues in the CDR3.

The chain carries TRBV5-1 and TRBJ2-7; a weak D match, TRBD1 (6 bases). Germline CDR1 is SGHRS and CDR2 is YFSETQ. This CDR3 has 12 amino acids. V was trimmed by 3 bases and J by 5 bases, leaving 9 bases between them. CDR3 DNA sequence: TGCGCCAGCAGCTCACAGGGCGACGAGCAGTACTTC. Its translation: CASSSQGDEQYF.

The sample holds one count of this clone. J is TRBJ1-1 and V is TRBV6-5; the D is unclear. The ends were cut back, 4 bases at V and 1 base at J, with 16 bases in the middle. Germline V gene lookup returns CDR1 MNHEY and CDR2 SVGAGI. The CDR3 covers 16 residues. The CDR3 loop is CASSSLAWRGNTEAFF. The CDR3 coding sequence is TGTGCCAGCAGTTCACTCGCCTGGCGAGGGAACACTGAAGCTTTCTTT.

The chain links TRBV12-3 or TRBV12-4 to TRBJ2-7; the D is unclear. CDR3 length: 13 residues. Trimming left V 6 bases short and J 2 bases short, with 11 bases between. The CDR3 coding sequence is TGTGCCAGCAGCGTAAGACAAGCCTACGAGCAGTACTTC. Translated, it gives CASSVRQAYEQYF.

Only a few counts were recorded for this clone. This chain uses TRBV29-1 with TRBJ2-7; TRBD1 might be the D (5 bases). Germline values: CDR1 SQVTM, CDR2 ANQGSEA. The CDR3 totals 15 residues. The ends were cut back, 3 bases at V and 0 bases at J, with 15 bases in the middle. DNA for the CDR3: TGCAGCGTTGACTACAGGAAGGAAAGCTCCTACGAGCAGTACTTC. This sequence encodes CSVDYRKESSYEQYF.

The chain employs TRBV11-2 and TRBJ1-4, with D perhaps TRBD1 (5 bases). V was shortened by 6 bases and J by 8 bases, with 16 bases between the two germline ends. Germline CDR1 is SGHAT and CDR2 is FQNNGV. This CDR3 spans 14 amino acids. CDR3 region: CASSPGRVWEKLFF. The CDR3 region has the DNA TGTGCCAGCAGTCCCGGCAGGGTATGGGAAAAACTGTTTTTT.

The rearrangement uses TRBV5-1 and TRBJ1-1; D gene ambiguous. The V end lost 2 bases, the J end lost 1 base, and 6 bases lay between the germline ends. There are 13 residues in the CDR3. CDR1 SGHRS and CDR2 YFSETQ come from the germline V gene. Here the CDR3 reads CASSFYRNTEAFF. The CDR3 DNA reads as TGCGCCAGCAGCTTCTACAGGAACACTGAAGCTTTCTTT.

V and J are TRBV3-1 (or the pseudogene TRBV3-2) and TRBJ2-2; D unresolved. The V end was cut by 2 bases, the J end by 7 bases, with 11 bases between. CDR3 size: 14 residues. CDR1 and CDR2 (germline): LGHDT, YNNKEL (reference sequence). The CDR3 reads CASSQKRNGGELFF. CDR3 nucleotide sequence: TGTGCCAGCAGCCAAAAGAGGAACGGCGGGGAGCTGTTTTTT.

V usage is TRBV6-6 and J usage is TRBJ2-5; TRBD2 matches 7 bases. CDR1 MNHNY and CDR2 SVGAGI come from the germline V gene (reference sequence). V lost 0 bases, J lost 9 bases, and 10 bases stayed unmatched. CDR3 size: 15 residues. The CDR3 nucleotides are TGTGCCAGCAGTTACTCCCCCAGCCCCGCGGGGGCCCAGTACTTC. Translation: CASSYSPSPAGAQYF.

V gene TRBV12-3 or TRBV12-4 combines with J gene TRBJ2-1; possible D gene TRBD2, 5 bases. Trimming cost V 0 bases and J 12 bases, with 9 bases left between them. This CDR3 comprises 12 residues. DNA of the CDR3: TGTGCCAGCAGTTTAGCTCCGGGGTCGCAGTTCTTC. This sequence encodes CASSLAPGSQFF.

In nucleotides, the CDR3 is TGCGCCAGCAGACGGGCGGGTACGAACACCGGGGAGCTGTTTTTT. Protein: CASRRAGTNTGELFF. The chain carries TRBV4-3 and TRBJ2-2; TRBD2 is a possible D gene (5 bases). V lost 6 bases to trimming and J lost 0 bases, with 11 bases between them. Germline V gene sequence: CDR1 LGHNA, CDR2 YSLEER. The CDR3 has 15 residues.

The V gene is TRBV4-1, the J gene TRBJ1-5; 9 bases are shared with TRBD1. J gave up 4 bases and V 0 bases, and 4 bases lay outside the gene matches. This CDR3 region has 16 residues. Germline loops: CDR1 MGHRA, CDR2 YSYEKL. The CDR3 DNA is TGCGCCAGCAGCCAAGACCTGGGACAGGGAAATCAGCCCCAGCATTTT. As protein: CASSQDLGQGNQPQHF.